This TCR beta chain was profiled in a study of beta chain features in type 1 diabetes. Overall study results and limits: Shorter TCRB CDR3s, moderately but significantly so, were found in Type 1 diabetes patients in all four CD4+ subsets.

The entirety of the isolated RNA underwent reverse transcription, so expressed TCRB transcripts were sequenced. Produced via immunoSEQ multiplex PCR; TCRdb's table is partial and in-frame only. Among 500,000 to 800,000 clones listed, around 12% were seen once. V trimming: 5 bases; J trimming: 9 bases; junction bases outside the gene matches: 6. Germline-derived CDR1 and CDR2 are SGHVS and FQNEAQ. This CDR3 has 13 residues. This clone was seen a handful of times. The antigen remains undetermined. The source of this sequence is a man younger than 40 with type 1 diabetes. The source material was naive CD4+ T cells from blood. The J gene is TRBJ2-1, the V gene TRBV7-8, with 8 bases lining up with TRBD2. The CDR3 loop reads CASSRTSQGEQFF. As DNA, the CDR3 is TGTGCCAGCAGCAGGACTAGCCAAGGTGAGCAGTTCTTC.